The T cell receptor beta chain under discussion was sequenced for a study of cytomegalovirus exposure and HLA in healthy donors. The study ran its PCR with 60 Vbeta and 13 Jbeta primers. The repertoire was sequenced with immunoSEQ multiplex PCR; TCRdb's copy has only in-frame clones and lacks some. The sample consists of more than 150,000 clones, more than 75% of them appearing once. Germline lookup yields CDR1 MNHNS and CDR2 SASEGT. Deletions cut 0 bases from V and 8 bases from J, with 19 bases between. The CDR3 length is 17 residues. Regarding the study as a whole: Researchers had no immune exposure information except CMV serostatus available. Links to common viral pathogens appeared, in a later analysis, for several of the most significant clusters.

A note on this clone: Its matching antigen is unknown.

The clonotype was recovered from a woman in her twenties or thirties in good health and CMV-seropositive. What was sequenced was PBMCs. The chain employs TRBV6-1 and TRBJ1-4, with TRBD1 as a possible D gene (6 bases). Here the CDR3 DNA reads TGTGCCAGCAGTGAAGCGGGGATCGGGACATGGGGAGAAAAACTGTTTTTT. The encoded protein is CASSEAGIGTWGEKLFF.